Given below is one TCR beta chain in context. This sample was included in a study of PD-1 blockade in classical Hodgkin lymphoma. With no exception, relapse followed autologous stem cell transplantation in all patients, and brentuximab vedotin exposure varied. CDR1 is SGHRS and CDR2 is YFSETQ in the germline V gene. CDR3 size: 16 residues. V was shortened by 4 bases and J by 0 bases, with 16 bases between the two germline ends. Assay used: immunoSEQ multiplex PCR; TCRdb lists only in-frame clones, some missing. The sample includes about 11,000 clones, 70% to 85% of them seen just once. The rearrangement links TRBV5-1 to TRBJ1-1; possible D gene TRBD1, 5 bases. The sequence derives from a human donor with classical Hodgkin lymphoma. This specimen was peripheral blood mononuclear cells (PBMCs), taken before the second cycle of nivolumab. In DNA form, the CDR3 reads TGCGCCAGCAGCGGACTTGGGACGGATATGAACACTGAAGCTTTCTTT. Protein sequence: CASSGLGTDMNTEAFF.